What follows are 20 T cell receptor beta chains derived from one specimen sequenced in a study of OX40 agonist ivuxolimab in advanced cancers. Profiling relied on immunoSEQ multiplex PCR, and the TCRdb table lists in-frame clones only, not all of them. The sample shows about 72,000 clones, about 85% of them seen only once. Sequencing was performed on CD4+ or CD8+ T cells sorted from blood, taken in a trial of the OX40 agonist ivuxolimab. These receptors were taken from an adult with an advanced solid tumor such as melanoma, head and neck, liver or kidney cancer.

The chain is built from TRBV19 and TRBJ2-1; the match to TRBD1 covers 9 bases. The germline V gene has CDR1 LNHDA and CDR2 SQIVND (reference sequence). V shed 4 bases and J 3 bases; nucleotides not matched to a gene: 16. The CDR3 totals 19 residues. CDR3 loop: CASSKGQGGVGLDYNEQFF. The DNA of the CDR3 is TGTGCCAGTAGTAAGGGACAGGGTGGTGTAGGTCTGGACTACAATGAGCAGTTCTTC. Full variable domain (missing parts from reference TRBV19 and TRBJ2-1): DGGITQSPKYLFRKEGQNVTLSCEQNLNHDAMYWYRQDPGQGLRLIYYSQIVNDFQKGDIAEGYSVSREKKESFPLTVTSAQKNPTAFYLCASSKGQGGVGLDYNEQFFGPGTRLTVL.

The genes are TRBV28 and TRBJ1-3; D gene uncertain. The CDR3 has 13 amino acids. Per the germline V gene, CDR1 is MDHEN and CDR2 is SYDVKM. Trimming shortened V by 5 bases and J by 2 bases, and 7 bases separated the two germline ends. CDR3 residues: CASSGLAGNTIYF. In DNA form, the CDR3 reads TGTGCCAGCAGTGGCCTAGCTGGAAACACCATATATTTT.

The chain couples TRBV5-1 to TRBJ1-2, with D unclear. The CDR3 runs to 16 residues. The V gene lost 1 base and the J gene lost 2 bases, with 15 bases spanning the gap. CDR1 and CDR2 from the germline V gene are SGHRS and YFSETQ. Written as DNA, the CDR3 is TGCGCCAGCAGCTTGATGGACGGAGCCAGCAACTATGGCTACACCTTC. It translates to CASSLMDGASNYGYTF.

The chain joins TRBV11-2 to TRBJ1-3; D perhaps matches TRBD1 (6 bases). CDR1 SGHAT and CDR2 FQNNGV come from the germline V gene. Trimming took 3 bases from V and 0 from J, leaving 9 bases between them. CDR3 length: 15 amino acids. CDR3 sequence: CASSFQGGSGNTIYF. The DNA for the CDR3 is TGTGCCAGCAGCTTTCAAGGGGGCTCTGGAAACACCATATATTTT.

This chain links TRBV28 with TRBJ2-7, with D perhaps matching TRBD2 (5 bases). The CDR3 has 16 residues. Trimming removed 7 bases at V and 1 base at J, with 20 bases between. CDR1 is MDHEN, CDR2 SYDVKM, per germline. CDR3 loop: CASNPPPRAGSYEQYF. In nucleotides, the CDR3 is TGTGCCAGCAATCCTCCCCCGCGGGCCGGATCCTACGAGCAGTACTTC.

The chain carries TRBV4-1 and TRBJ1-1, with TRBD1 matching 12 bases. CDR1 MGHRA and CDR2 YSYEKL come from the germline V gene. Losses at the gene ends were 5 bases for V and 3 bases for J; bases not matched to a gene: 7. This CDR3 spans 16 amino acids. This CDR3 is CASSEGTGGFYTEAFF. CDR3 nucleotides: TGCGCCAGCAGCGAAGGGACAGGGGGCTTTTACACTGAAGCTTTCTTT.

CDR3: CASSVTAGESFQYEQYF. The CDR3 nucleotides are TGTGCCAGCTCGGTCACCGCGGGAGAGTCCTTTCAATACGAGCAGTACTTC. V and J are TRBV7-8 and TRBJ2-7, with TRBD2 identical over 7 bases. The CDR3 has 17 amino acids. Unmatched junction bases numbered 20, after V lost 8 bases and J lost 4 bases. CDR1 SGHVS and CDR2 FQNEAQ come from the germline V gene.

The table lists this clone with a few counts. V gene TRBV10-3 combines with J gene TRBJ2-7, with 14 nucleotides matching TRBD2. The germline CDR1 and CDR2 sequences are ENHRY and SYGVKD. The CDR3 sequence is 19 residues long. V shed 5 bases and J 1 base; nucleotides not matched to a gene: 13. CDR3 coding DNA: TGTGCCATCAGTCAGGGACTAGCGGGAGAGGGGGGAAGGTCCTACGAGCAGTACTTC. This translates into CAISQGLAGEGGRSYEQYF.

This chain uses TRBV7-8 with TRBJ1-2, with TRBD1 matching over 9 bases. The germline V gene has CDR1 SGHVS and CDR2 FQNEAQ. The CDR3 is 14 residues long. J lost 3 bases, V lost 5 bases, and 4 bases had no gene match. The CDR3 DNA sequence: TGTGCCAGCAGCCTACAGGGGGCTGACTATGGCTACACCTTC. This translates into CASSLQGADYGYTF.

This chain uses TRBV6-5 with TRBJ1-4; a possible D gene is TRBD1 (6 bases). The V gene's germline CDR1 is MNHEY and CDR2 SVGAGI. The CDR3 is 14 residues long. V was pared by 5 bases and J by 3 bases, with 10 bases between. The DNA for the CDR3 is TGTGCCAGCAGTATCAGGGGTGCTAATGAAAAACTGTTTTTT. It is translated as CASSIRGANEKLFF.

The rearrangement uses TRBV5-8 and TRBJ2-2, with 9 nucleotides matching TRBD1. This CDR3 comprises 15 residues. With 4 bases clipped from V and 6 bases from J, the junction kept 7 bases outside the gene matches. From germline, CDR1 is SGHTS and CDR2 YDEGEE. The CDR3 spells CASSPGTGPSGELFF. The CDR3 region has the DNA TGTGCCAGCAGCCCCGGGACAGGGCCCTCCGGGGAGCTGTTTTTT.

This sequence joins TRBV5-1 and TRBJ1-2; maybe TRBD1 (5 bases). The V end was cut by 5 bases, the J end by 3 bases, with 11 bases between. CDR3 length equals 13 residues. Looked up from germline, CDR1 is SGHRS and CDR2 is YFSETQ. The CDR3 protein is CASRIGVDYGYTF. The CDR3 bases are TGCGCCAGCAGGATAGGGGTTGACTATGGCTACACCTTC.

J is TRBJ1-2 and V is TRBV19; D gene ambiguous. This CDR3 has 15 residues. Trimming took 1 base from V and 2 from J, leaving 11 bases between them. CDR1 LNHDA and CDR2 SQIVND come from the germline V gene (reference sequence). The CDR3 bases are TGTGCCAGTAGTATAGGGGCCAGGTACAACTATGGCTACACCTTC. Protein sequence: CASSIGARYNYGYTF.

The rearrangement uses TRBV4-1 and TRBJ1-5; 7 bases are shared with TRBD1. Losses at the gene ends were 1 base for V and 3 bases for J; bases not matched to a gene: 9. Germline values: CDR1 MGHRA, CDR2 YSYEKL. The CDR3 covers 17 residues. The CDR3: CASSQGQGGGNNQPQHF. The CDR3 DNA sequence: TGCGCCAGCAGCCAAGGACAGGGAGGTGGTAACAATCAGCCCCAGCATTTT.

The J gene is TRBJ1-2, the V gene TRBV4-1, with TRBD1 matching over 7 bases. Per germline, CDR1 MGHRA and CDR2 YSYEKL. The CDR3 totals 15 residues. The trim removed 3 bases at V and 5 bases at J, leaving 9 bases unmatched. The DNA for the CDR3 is TGCGCCAGCAGCCACCTAGGACAGGCCTATTATGGCTACACCTTC. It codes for CASSHLGQAYYGYTF.

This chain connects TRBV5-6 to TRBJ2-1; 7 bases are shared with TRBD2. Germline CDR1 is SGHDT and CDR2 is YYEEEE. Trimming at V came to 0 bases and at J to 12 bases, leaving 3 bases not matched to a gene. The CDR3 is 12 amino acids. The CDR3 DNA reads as TGTGCCAGCAGCTTGGCCTCGGGAGGGCAGTTCTTC. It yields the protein CASSLASGGQFF.

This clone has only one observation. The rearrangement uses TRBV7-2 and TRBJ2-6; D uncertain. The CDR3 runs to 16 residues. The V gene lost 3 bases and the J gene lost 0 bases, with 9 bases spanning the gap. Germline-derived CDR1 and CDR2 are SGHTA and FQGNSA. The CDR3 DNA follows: TGTGCCAGCAGCTTTATGGGGATCTCTGGGGCCAACGTCCTGACTTTC. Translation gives CASSFMGISGANVLTF.

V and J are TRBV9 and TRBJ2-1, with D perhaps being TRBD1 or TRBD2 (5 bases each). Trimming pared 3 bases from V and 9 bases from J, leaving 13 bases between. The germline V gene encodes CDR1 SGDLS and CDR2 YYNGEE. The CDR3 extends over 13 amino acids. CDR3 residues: CASSAQPGREQFF. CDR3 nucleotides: TGTGCCAGCAGCGCCCAGCCGGGGCGTGAGCAGTTCTTC.

The CDR3 DNA sequence: TGTGCCAGCAGCTCAGGGCTAGCGTACACAGATACGCAGTATTTT. Its protein product is CASSSGLAYTDTQYF. The J gene is TRBJ2-3, the V gene TRBV5-4, with D perhaps matching TRBD2 (6 bases). The V end lost 3 bases, the J end lost 2 bases, and 13 bases lay between the germline ends. CDR3 length: 15 amino acids. Germline V lookup: CDR1 SGHNT, CDR2 YYREEE (reference sequence).

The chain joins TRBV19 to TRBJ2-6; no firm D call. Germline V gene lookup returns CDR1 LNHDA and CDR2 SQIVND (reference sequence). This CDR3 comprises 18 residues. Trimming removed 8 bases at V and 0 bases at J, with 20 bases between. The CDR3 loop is CASPHPGSSFSGANVLTF. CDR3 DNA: TGTGCCAGTCCCCATCCCGGGTCTTCTTTCTCTGGGGCCAACGTCCTGACTTTC.